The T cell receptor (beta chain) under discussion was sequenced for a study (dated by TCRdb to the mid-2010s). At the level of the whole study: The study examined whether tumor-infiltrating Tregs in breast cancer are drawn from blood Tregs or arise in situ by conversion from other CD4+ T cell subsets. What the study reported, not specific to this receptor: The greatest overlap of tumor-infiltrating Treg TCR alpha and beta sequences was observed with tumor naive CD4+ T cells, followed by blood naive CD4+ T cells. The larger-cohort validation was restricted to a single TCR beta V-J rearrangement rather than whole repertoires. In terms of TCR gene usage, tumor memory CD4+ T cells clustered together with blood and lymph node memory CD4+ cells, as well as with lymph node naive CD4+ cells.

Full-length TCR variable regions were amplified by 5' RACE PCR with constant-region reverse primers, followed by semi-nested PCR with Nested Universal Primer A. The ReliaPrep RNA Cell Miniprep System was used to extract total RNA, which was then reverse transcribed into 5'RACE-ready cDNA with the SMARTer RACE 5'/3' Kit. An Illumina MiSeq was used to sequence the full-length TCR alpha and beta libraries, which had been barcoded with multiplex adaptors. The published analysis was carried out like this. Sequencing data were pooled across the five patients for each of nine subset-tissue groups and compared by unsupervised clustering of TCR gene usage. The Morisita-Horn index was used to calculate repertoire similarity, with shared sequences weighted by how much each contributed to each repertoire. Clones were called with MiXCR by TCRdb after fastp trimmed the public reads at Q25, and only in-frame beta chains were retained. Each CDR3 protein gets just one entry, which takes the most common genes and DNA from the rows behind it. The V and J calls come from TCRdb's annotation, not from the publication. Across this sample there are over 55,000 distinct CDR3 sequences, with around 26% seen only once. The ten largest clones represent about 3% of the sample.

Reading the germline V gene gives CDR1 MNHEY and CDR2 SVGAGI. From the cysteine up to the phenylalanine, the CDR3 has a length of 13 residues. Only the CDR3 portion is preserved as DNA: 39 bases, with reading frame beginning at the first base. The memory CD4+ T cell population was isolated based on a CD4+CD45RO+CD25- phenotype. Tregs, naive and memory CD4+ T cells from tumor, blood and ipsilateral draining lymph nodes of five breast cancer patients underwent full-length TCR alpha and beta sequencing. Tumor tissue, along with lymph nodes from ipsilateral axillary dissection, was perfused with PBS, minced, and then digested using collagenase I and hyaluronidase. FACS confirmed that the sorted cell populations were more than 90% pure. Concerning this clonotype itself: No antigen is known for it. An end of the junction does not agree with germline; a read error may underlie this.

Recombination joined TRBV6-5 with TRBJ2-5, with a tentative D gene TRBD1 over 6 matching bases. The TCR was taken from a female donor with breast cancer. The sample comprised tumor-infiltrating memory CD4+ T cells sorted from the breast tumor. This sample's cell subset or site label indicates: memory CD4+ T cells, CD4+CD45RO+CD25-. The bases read TGTGCCAGCAGGGACAGTGACAAAGAGACCCTGTACTTC. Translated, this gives CASRDSDKETLYF.